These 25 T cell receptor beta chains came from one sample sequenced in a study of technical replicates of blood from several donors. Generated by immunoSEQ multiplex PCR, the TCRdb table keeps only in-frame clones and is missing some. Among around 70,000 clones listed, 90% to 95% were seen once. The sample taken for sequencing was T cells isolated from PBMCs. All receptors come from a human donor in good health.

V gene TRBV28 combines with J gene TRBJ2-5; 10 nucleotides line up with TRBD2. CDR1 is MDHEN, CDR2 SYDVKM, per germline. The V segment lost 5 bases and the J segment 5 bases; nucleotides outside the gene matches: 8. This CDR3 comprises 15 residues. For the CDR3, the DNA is TGTGCCAGCAGTCCTACTAGCGGGAATAGGGAGACCCAGTACTTC. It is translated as CASSPTSGNRETQYF.

CDR3 loop: CASSYPGLGDTEAFF. CDR3 bases: TGTGCCAGCAGTTACCCGGGCCTCGGGGACACTGAAGCTTTCTTT. This chain links TRBV6-6 with TRBJ1-1; D uncertain. This CDR3 contains 15 residues. Germline CDR1 reads MNHNY; CDR2 reads SVGAGI (reference sequence). V was clipped by 2 bases and J by 3 bases, with 13 bases between them.

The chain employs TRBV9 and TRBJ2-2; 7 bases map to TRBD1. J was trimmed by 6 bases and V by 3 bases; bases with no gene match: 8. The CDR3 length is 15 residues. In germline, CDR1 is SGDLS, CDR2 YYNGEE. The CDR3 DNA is TGTGCCAGCAGCGGTAGACAGGGAATATCCGGGGAGCTGTTTTTT. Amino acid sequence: CASSGRQGISGELFF.

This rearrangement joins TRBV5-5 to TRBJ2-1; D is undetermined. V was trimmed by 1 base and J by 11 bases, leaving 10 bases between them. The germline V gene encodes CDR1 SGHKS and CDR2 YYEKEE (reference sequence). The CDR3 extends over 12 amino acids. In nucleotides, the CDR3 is TGTGCCAGCAGCTTGAGAACAGAGCAGCAGTTCTTC. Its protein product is CASSLRTEQQFF.

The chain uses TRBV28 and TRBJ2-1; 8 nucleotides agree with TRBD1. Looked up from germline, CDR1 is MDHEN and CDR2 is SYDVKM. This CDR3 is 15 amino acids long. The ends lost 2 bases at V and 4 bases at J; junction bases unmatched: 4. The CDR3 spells CASSLPGQGYNEQFF. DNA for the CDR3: TGTGCCAGCAGTTTACCTGGACAGGGTTACAATGAGCAGTTCTTC.

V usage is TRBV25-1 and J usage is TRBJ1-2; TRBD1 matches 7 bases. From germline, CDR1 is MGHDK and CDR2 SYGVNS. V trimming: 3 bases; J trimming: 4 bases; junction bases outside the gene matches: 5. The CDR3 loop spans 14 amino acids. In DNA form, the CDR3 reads TGTGCCAGCAGTGACAGGGGGGCTTCCTATGGCTACACCTTC. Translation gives CASSDRGASYGYTF.

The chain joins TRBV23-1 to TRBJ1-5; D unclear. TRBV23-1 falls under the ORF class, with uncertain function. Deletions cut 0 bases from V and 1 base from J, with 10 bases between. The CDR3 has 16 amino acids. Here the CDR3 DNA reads TGCGCCAGCAGTCAATCGGAGGGTTTCAGCAATCAGCCCCAGCATTTT. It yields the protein CASSQSEGFSNQPQHF.

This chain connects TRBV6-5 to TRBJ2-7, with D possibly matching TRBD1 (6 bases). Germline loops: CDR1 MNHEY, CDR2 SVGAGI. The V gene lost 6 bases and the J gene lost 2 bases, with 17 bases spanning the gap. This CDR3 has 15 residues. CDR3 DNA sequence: TGTGCCAGCAGCCAGGACAGAAACCCTACCTACGAGCAGTACTTC. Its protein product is CASSQDRNPTYEQYF.

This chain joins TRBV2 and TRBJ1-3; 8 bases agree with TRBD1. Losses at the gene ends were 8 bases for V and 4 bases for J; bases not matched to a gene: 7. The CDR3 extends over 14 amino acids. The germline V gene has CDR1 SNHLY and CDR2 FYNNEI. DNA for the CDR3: TGTGCCAGCGAGGGACAGGCCGTGGGAAACACCATATATTTT. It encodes CASEGQAVGNTIYF. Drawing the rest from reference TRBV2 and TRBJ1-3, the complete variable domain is EPEVTQTPSHQVTQMGQEVILRCVPISNHLYFYWYRQILGQKVEFLVSFYNNEISEKSEIFDDQFSVERPDGSNFTLKIRSTKLEDSAMYFCASEGQAVGNTIYFGEGSWLTVV.

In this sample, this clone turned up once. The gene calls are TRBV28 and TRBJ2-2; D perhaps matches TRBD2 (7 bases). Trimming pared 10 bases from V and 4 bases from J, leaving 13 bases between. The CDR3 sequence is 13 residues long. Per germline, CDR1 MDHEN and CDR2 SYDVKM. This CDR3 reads CATRRGATGELFF. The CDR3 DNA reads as TGTGCCACGCGACGGGGGGCCACCGGGGAGCTGTTTTTT.

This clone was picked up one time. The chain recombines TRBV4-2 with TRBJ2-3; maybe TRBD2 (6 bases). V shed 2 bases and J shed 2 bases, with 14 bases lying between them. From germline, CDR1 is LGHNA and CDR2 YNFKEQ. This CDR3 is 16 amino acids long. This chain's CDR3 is CASSQISLALTDTQYF. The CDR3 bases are TGTGCCAGCAGCCAAATTAGTCTAGCGCTCACAGATACGCAGTATTTT.

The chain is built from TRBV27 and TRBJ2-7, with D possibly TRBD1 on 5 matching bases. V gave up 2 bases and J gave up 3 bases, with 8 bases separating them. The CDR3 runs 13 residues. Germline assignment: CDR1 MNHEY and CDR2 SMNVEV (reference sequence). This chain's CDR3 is CASSLMQGYEQYF. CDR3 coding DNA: TGTGCCAGCAGTTTAATGCAGGGCTACGAGCAGTACTTC.

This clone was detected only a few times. CDR3 amino acids: CASSWALEAFF. CDR3 coding DNA: TGTGCCAGCAGTTGGGCTTTGGAAGCTTTCTTT. This chain joins TRBV25-1 and TRBJ1-1; no firm D call. The CDR3 length is 11 residues. The germline gives CDR1 MGHDK, CDR2 SYGVNS. Between the trimmed V and J ends, which lost 5 bases and 8 bases, there was a span of 9 bases.

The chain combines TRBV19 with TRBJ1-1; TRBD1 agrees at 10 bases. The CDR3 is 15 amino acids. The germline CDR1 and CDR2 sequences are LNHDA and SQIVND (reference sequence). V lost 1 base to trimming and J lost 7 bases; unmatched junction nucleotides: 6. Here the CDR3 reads CASSIGQGASSEAFF. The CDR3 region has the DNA TGTGCCAGTAGTATAGGACAGGGGGCCTCGAGTGAAGCTTTCTTT.

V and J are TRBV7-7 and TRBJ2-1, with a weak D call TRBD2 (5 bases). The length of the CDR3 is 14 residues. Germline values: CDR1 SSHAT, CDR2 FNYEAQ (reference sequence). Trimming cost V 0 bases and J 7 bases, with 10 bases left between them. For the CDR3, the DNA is TGTGCCAGCAGCTTAGCAGGCGGGTATAATGAGCAGTTCTTC. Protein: CASSLAGGYNEQFF.

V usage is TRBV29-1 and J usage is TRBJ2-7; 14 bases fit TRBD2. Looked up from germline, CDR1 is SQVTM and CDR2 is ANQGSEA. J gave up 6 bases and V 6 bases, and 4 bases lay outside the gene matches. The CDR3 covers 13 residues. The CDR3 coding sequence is TGCAGCGTGGGGGGGACTAGCGGGAGCGAGCAGTACTTC. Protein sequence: CSVGGTSGSEQYF.

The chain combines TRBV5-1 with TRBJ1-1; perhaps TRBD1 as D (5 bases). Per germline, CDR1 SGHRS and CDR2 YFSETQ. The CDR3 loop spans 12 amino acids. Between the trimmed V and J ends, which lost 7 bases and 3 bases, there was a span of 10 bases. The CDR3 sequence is CASSRRDTEAFF. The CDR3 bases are TGCGCCAGCTCGCGCAGGGACACTGAAGCTTTCTTT.

CDR3 residues: CASKTGASVYEQYF. For the CDR3, the DNA is TGTGCCAGCAAAACAGGGGCCTCCGTCTACGAGCAGTACTTC. The chain has TRBV6-6 and TRBJ2-7; 7 positions agree with TRBD1. Trimming took 7 bases from V and 3 from J; bases not matched to a gene: 9. The CDR3 spans 14 residues. Per the germline V gene, CDR1 is MNHNY and CDR2 is SVGAGI (reference sequence).

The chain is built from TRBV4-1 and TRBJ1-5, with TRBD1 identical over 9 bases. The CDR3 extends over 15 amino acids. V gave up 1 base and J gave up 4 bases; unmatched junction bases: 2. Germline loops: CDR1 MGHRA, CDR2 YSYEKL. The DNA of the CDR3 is TGCGCCAGCAGCCAAGGACAGGGGGGTAATCAGCCCCAGCATTTT. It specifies CASSQGQGGNQPQHF.

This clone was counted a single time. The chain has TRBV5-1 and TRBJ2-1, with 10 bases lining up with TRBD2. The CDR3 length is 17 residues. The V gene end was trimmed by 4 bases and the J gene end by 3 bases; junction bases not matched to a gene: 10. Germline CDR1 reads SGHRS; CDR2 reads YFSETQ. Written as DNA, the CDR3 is TGCGCCAGCAGCCCACTGGCTAGCGGGAGTGACTACAATGAGCAGTTCTTC. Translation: CASSPLASGSDYNEQFF.

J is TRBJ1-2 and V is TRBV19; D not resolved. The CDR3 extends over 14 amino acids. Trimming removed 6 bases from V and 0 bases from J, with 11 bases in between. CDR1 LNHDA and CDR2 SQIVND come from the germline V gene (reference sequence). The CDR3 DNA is TGTGCCAGTAGATCGAACTTAGCTAACTATGGCTACACCTTC. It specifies CASRSNLANYGYTF.

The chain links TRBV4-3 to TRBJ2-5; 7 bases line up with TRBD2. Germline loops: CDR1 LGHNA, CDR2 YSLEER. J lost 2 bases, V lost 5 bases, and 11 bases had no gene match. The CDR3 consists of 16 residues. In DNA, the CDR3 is TGCGCCAGCAGCGATTATACTATCGGGAGGCAAGAGACCCAGTACTTC. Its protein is CASSDYTIGRQETQYF.

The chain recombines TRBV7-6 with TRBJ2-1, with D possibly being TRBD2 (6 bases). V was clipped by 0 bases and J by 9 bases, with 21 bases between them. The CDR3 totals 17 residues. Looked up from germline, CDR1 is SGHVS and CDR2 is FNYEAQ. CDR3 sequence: CASSLASGLAWEVEQFF. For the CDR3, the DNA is TGTGCCAGCAGCTTAGCCTCAGGGCTAGCGTGGGAAGTTGAGCAGTTCTTC.

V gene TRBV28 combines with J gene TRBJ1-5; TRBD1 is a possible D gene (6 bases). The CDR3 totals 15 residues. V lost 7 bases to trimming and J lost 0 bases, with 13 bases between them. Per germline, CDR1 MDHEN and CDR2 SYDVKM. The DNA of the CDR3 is TGTGCCAGCATTATAGCAGGGGTTAGCAATCAGCCCCAGCATTTT. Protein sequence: CASIIAGVSNQPQHF.

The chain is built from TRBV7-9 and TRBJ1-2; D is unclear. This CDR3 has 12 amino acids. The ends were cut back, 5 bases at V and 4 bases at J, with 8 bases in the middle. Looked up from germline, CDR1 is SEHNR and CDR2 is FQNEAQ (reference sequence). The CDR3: CASSLGSYGYTF. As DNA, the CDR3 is TGTGCCAGCAGCCTTGGGAGCTATGGCTACACCTTC.